This TCR beta chain was identified during a study of response to subunit inactivated influenza vaccine. Study outcomes and limitations: The study's authors posited that every seasonal influenza vaccination enlists few new T cells.

Each CDR3 protein is one row after TCRdb ran MiXCR on the RT-PCR reads. The table has approximately 310,000 distinct CDR3 sequences, 21% seen once. This clonotype was recorded only once. Its antigen is still unknown. V lost 5 bases and J lost 0, with 11 bases in between. Germline V gene sequence: CDR1 SEHNR, CDR2 FQNEAQ (reference sequence). This CDR3 is 15 amino acids long. The sequence came from a man in his fifties or sixties who received an inactivated influenza vaccine. Source: PBMCs from blood, taken 21 months after vaccination. The gene calls are TRBV7-9 and TRBJ1-5; D is uncertain. The CDR3 loop is CASSPGEASNQPQHF. In nucleotides, the CDR3 is TGTGCCAGCAGCCCCGGTGAGGCTAGCAATCAGCCCCAGCATTTT.